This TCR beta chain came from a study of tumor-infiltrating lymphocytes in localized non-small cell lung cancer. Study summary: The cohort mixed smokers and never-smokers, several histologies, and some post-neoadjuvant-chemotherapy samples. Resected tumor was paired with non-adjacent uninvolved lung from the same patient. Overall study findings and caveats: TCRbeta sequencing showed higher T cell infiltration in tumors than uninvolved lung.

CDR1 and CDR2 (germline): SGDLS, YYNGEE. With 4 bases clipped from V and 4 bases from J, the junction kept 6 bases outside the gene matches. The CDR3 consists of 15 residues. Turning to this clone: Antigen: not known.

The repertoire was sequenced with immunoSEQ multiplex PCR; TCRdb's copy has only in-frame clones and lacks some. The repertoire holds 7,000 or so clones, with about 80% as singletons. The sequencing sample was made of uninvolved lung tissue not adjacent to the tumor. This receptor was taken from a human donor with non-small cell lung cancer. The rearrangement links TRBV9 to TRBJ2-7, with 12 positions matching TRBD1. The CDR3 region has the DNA TGTGCCAGCAGCCCAGGGACAGGGGGCAAGTACGAGCAGTACTTC. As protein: CASSPGTGGKYEQYF.